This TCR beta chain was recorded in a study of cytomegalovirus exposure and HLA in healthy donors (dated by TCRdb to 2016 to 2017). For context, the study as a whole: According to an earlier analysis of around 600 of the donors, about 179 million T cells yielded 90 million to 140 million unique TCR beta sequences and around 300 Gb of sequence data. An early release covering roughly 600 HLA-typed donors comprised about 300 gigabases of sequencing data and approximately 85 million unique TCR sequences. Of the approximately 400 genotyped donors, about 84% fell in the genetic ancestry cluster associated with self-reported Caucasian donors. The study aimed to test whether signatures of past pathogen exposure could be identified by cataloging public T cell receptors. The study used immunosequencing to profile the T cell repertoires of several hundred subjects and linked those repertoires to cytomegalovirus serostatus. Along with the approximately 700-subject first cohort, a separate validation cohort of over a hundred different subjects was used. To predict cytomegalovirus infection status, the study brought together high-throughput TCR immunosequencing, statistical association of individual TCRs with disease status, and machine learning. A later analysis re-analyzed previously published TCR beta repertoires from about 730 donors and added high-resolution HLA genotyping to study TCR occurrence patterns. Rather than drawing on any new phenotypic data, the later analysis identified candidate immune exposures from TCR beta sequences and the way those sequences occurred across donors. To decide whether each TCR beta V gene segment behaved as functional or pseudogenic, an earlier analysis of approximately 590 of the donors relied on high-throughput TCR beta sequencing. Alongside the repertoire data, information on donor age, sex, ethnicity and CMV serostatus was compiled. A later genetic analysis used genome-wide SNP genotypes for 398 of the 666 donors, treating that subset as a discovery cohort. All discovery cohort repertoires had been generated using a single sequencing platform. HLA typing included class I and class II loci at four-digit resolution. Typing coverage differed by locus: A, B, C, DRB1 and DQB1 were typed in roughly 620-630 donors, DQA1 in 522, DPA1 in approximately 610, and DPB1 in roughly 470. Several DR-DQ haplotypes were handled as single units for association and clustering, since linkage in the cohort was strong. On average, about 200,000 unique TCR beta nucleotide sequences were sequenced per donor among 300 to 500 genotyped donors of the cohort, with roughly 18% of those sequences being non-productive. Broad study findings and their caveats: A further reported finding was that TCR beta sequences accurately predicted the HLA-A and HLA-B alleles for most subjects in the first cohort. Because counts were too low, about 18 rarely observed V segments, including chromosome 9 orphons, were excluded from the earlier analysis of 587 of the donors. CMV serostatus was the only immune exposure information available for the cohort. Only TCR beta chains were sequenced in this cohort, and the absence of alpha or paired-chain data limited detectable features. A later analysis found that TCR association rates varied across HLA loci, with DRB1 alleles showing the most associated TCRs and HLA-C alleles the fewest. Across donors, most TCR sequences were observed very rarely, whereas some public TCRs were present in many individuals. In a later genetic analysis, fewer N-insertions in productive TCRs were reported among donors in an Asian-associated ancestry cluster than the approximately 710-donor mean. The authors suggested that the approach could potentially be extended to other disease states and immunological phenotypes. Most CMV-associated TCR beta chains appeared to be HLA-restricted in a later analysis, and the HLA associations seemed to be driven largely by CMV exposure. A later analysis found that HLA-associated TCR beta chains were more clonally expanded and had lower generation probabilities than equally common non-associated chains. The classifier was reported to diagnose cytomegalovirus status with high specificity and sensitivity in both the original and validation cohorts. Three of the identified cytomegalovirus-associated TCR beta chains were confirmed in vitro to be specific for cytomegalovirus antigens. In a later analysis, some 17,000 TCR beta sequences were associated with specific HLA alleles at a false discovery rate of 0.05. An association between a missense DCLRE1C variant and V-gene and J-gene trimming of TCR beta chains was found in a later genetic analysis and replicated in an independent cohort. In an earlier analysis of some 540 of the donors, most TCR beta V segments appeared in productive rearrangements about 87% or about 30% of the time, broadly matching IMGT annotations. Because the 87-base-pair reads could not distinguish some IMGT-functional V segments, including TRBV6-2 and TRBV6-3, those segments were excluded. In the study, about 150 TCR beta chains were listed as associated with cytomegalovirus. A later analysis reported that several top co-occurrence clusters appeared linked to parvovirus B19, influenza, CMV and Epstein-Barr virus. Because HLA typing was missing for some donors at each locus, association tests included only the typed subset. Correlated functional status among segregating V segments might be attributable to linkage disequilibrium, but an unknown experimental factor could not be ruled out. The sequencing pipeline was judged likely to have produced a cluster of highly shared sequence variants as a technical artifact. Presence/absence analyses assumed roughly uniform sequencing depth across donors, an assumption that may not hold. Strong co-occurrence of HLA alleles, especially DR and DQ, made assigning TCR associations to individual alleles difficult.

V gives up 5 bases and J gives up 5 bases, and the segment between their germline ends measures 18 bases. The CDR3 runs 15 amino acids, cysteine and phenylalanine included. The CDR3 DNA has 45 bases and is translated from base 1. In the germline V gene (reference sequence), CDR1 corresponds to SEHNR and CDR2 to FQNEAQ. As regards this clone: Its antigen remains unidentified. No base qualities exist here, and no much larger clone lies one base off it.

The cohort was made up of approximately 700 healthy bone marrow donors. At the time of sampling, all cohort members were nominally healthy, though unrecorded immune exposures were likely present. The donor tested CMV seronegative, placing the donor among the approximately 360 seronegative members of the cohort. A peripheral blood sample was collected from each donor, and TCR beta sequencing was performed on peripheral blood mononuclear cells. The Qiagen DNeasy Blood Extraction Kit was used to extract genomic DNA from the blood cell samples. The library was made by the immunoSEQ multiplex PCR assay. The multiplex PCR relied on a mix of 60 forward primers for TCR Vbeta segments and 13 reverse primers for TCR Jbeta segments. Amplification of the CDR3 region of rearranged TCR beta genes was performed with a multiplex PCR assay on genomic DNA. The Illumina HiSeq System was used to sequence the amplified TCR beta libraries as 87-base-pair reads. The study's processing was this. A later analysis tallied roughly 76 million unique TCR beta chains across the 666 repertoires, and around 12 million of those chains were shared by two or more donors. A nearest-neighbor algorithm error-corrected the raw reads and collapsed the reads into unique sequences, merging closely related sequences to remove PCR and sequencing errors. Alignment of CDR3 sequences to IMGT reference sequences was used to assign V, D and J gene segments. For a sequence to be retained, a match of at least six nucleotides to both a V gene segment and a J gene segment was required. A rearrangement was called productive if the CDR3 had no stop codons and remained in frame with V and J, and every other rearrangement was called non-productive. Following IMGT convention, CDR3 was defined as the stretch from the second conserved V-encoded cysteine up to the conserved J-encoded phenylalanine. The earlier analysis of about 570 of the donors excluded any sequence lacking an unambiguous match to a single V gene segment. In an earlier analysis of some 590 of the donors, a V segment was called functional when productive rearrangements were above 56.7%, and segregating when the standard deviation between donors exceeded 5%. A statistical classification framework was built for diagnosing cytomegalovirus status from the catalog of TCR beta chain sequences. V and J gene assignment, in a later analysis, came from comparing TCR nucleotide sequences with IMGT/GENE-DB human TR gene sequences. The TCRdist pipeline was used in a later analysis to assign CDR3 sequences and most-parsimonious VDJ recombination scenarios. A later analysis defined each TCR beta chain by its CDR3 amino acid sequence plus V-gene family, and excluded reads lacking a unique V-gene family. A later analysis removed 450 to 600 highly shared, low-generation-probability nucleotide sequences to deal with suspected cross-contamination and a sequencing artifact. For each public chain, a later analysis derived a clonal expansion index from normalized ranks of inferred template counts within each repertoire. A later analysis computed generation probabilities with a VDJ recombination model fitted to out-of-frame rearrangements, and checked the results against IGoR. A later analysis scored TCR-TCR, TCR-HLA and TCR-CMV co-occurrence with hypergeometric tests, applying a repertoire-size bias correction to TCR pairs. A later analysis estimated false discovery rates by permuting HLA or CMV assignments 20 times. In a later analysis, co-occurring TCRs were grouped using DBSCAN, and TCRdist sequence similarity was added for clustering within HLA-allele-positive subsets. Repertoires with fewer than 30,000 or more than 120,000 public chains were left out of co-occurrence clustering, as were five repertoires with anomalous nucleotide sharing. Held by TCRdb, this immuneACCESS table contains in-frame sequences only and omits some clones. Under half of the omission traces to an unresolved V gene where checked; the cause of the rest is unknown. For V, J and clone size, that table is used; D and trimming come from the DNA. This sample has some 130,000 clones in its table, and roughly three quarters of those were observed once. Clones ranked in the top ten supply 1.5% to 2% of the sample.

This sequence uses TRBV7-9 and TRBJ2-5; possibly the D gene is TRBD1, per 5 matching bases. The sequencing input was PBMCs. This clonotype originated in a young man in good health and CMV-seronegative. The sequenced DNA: TGTGCCAGCAGCCCGTCCCTGGGGCTGGACGAGACCCAGTACTTC. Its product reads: CASSPSLGLDETQYF.